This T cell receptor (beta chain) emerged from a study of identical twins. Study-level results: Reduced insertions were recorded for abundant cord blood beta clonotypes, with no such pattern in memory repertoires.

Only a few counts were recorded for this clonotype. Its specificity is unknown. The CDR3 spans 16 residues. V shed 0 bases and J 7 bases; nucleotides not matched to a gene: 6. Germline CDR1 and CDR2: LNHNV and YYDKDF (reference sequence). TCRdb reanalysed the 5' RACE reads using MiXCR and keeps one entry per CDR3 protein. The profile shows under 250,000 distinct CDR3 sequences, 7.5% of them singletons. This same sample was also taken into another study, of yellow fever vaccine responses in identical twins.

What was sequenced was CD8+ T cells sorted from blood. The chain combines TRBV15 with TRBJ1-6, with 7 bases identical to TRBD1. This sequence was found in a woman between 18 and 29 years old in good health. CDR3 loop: CATSRERQGWNSPLHF. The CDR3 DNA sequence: TGTGCCACCAGCAGAGAACGACAGGGATGGAATTCACCCCTCCACTTT.